The rows below give T cell receptor beta chains drawn from one sample of a study of beta chain features in type 1 diabetes. Sequencing was performed with immunoSEQ multiplex PCR; in TCRdb, only in-frame clones are kept and a portion is missing. The table lists roughly 100,000 clones, under 30% of them singletons, with less than 0.65% in the top ten. The sample consisted of central memory CD4+ T cells from blood. All receptors derive from a woman under 30 with type 1 diabetes. Both conserved end residues are part of each CDR3. The D gene is left open where the match is weak. Expanded clones are given a class, and other clones once, few, many or no size at all.

v_gene,abundance,j_gene,d_gene,CDR3nt,CDR3aa
TRBV6-5,few,TRBJ1-2,.,TGTGCCAGCAGCCGCCCCTCTACAGGTGTGAACGGCTACACCTTC,CASSRPSTGVNGYTF
TRBV7-3,few,TRBJ2-5,.,TGTGCCAGCAGCAAAGGGGCAGGGAAACAAGAGACCCAGTACTTC,CASSKGAGKQETQYF
TRBV5-1,.,TRBJ2-7,TRBD1,TGCGCCAGCAGCTTCGATAGACAGGGTCGGGAGCAGTACTTC,CASSFDRQGREQYF
TRBV11-2,few,TRBJ2-5,.,TGTGCCAGCAGCTTAGATCCTGACTTCCAAGAGACCCAGTACTTC,CASSLDPDFQETQYF
TRBV18,few,TRBJ1-5,.,TGTGCCAGCTCACCACAAGGGGCTTCAGGCAATCAGCCCCAGCATTTT,CASSPQGASGNQPQHF
TRBV7-2,many,TRBJ2-7,.,TGTGCCAGCAGCCGCGTCTACGCCGCCGCCTACGAGCAGTACTTC,CASSRVYAAAYEQYF
TRBV2,.,TRBJ1-4,TRBD1,TGTGCCAGCAGCTACAGGGGAGGTCGGGAAAAACTGTTTTTT,CASSYRGGREKLFF
TRBV2,.,TRBJ2-1,.,TGTGCCAGCAGTGTGGGGGCCCTTGGCAATGAGCAGTTCTTC,CASSVGALGNEQFF
TRBV30,once,TRBJ2-5,TRBD2,TGTGCCTGGTCCCTGGGACTAGCGGGCCAAGAGACCCAGTACTTC,CAWSLGLAGQETQYF
TRBV6-1,once,TRBJ2-5,.,TGTGCCAGCAGTGAATTCGGCGGGCCCCGGTTGACCCAGTACTTC,CASSEFGGPRLTQYF
TRBV5-6,.,TRBJ2-3,.,TGTGCCAGCAGCCCGCCGAACAGTGGCACAGATACGCAGTATTTT,CASSPPNSGTDTQYF
TRBV18,few,TRBJ2-7,TRBD2,TGTGCCAGCTCACTGTCGGGACTAGCGGTCTACGAGCAGTACTTC,CASSLSGLAVYEQYF
TRBV10-1,.,TRBJ1-1,.,TGCGCCAGCAGTGCGAACGGAGCTGAAGCTTTCTTT,CASSANGAEAFF
TRBV5-5,.,TRBJ2-5,TRBD2,TGTGCCAGCAGTTTCCAGGTCGGGGCTAGCGGGAGAAAAGAGACCCAGTACTTC,CASSFQVGASGRKETQYF
TRBV21-1,few,TRBJ2-1,.,TGTGCCAGCAGCAAAGAGACGGTCTGGCAGGATCCCTCCAATGAGCAGTTCTTC,CASSKETVWQDPSNEQFF
TRBV30,.,TRBJ1-5,TRBD1,TGTGCCTGGAGTGTCGAGGACAGGGATTATAGCAATCAGCCCCAGCATTTT,CAWSVEDRDYSNQPQHF
TRBV28,once,TRBJ2-1,TRBD2,TGTGCCAGCAGTTTGACTAGCGGACCTTACAATGAGCAGTTCTTC,CASSLTSGPYNEQFF
TRBV29-1,.,TRBJ1-1,.,TGCAGCGTTGAATTACAGGGCAAAAGGAATGAAGCTTTCTTT,CSVELQGKRNEAFF
TRBV11-3,.,TRBJ2-1,TRBD1,TGTGCCAGCAGCTTACAGACAGGGGGCGATGAGCAGTTCTTC,CASSLQTGGDEQFF
TRBV11-2,.,TRBJ2-5,TRBD1,TGTGCCAGCAGGCCCCGGGACAGGGAAGAGACCCAGTACTTC,CASRPRDREETQYF
TRBV5-6,.,TRBJ2-1,.,TGTGCCAGCAGCCCCAGGTTGGACAATGAGCAGTTCTTC,CASSPRLDNEQFF
TRBV10-3,few,TRBJ2-5,.,TGTGCCATCAGTGATATAACGGGAGCTTCGGAGACCCAGTACTTC,CAISDITGASETQYF
TRBV5-1,few,TRBJ2-7,.,TGCGCCAGCAAGGAGGTTGGGGTCTACGAGCAGTACTTC,CASKEVGVYEQYF
TRBV4-1,.,TRBJ2-1,TRBD2,TGCGCCAGCAGCAAACTAGCGGGAGGAACCAATGAGCAGTTCTTC,CASSKLAGGTNEQFF
TRBV5-4,few,TRBJ1-1,.,TGTGCCAGCAGCTTGTGGGAGGCCACTGAAGCTTTCTTT,CASSLWEATEAFF
TRBV10-2,.,TRBJ2-1,TRBD2,TGCGCCAGCAGTGAAGGGACTAGCGGGACCAAGGAGCAGTTCTTC,CASSEGTSGTKEQFF
TRBV6-6,few,TRBJ1-5,.,TGTGCCAGCAGTTACGACGGGAATAGCAATCAGCCCCAGCATTTT,CASSYDGNSNQPQHF
TRBV5-1,few,TRBJ2-7,.,TGCGCCAGCAGCTTGATCGGTGATTCGGGAGAGCAGTACTTC,CASSLIGDSGEQYF
TRBV2,.,TRBJ2-6,.,TGTGCCAGCAGGCTTAGACTTGTCCTCTCTGGGGCCAACGTCCTGACTTTC,CASRLRLVLSGANVLTF
TRBV28,few,TRBJ1-2,TRBD1,TGTGCCAGCAGTTTCAGGGACAGGGTCCATGGCTACACCTTC,CASSFRDRVHGYTF
TRBV7-9,.,TRBJ1-1,.,TGTGCCAGCAGCGTGGAGGGGCCGAACACTGAAGCTTTCTTT,CASSVEGPNTEAFF
TRBV7-2,.,TRBJ2-7,TRBD2,TGTGCCAGCAGCATGTACCTAGCGGGATACGAGCAGTACTTC,CASSMYLAGYEQYF
TRBV18,.,TRBJ2-1,TRBD1,TGTGCCAGCTCACCACCGTTCGCAGGGGGAAGGGCCTACAATGAGCAGTTCTTC,CASSPPFAGGRAYNEQFF
TRBV5-1,.,TRBJ2-1,TRBD2,TGCGCCAGCAGTAGCGGGAGGGGCAATGAGCAGTTCTTC,CASSSGRGNEQFF
TRBV6-1,once,TRBJ2-3,.,TGTGCCAGCAGTGAATTTGGGTTGAGGGTAGATACGCAGTATTTT,CASSEFGLRVDTQYF
TRBV7-3,.,TRBJ1-5,TRBD1,TGTGCCAGCAGCTTAAGGGACAGGGATCAGCCCCAGCATTTT,CASSLRDRDQPQHF
TRBV28,.,TRBJ2-2,TRBD2,TGTGCCAGCAGTTCTAGCGGGAGGCTTGGCGGGGAGCTGTTTTTT,CASSSSGRLGGELFF
TRBV2,few,TRBJ1-5,.,TGTGCCAGCAGCGAGGTACATAGCAATCAGCCCCAGCATTTT,CASSEVHSNQPQHF
TRBV4-3,.,TRBJ2-3,TRBD2,TGCGCCAGCAGCCAAGGACACGGGGGGGCCAGCACAGATACGCAGTATTTT,CASSQGHGGASTDTQYF
TRBV7-2,few,TRBJ2-3,TRBD2,TGTGCCAGCAGCTCAACTAGCGGGAGTGTAGATACGCAGTATTTT,CASSSTSGSVDTQYF
TRBV6-5,.,TRBJ1-2,.,TGTGCCAGCCGACGACAGCGGGAAGCTAACTATGGCTACACCTTC,CASRRQREANYGYTF
TRBV19,few,TRBJ1-2,TRBD1,TGTGCCAGTAAACGGCAGGGGGACATGAGCTATGGCTACACCTTC,CASKRQGDMSYGYTF